The clone carrying this TCR beta chain was recorded once. In the study's own analysis: Researchers report that nucleated cell counts were estimated from reference gene primer amplification. Profiled with immunoSEQ multiplex PCR; TCRdb holds only in-frame clones, not every one. V, J and clone size are taken as reported in that table, and D and trimming were inferred from the DNA itself. Of about 49,000 clones listed, 80% to 90% were seen once; the top ten hold 2.1%. In Seattle, patients joined the study during active infection and were tracked longitudinally. The sample is drawn from a study of blood T cell repertoires in COVID-19. Study as a whole: Italy, Spain and the United States were the sources of the convalescent and acute COVID-19 samples.

The CDR3 contains 14 residues. Germline CDR1 is SEHNR and CDR2 is FQNEAQ (reference sequence). V lost 2 bases, J lost 4 bases, and 10 bases lay in between. The chain carries TRBV7-9 and TRBJ2-3; D uncertain. This clonotype was obtained from a woman of 80 years or more with COVID-19, enrolled during active disease. The sequencing sample was made of peripheral blood. The CDR3 protein is CASSLRSTPDTQYF. CDR3 DNA sequence: TGTGCCAGCAGCTTACGGAGTACCCCAGATACGCAGTATTTT.